This T cell receptor beta chain was recovered during a study of T cell responses to AZD1222 COVID-19 vaccine. General study points: Donors in the cohort were predominantly white British and more often female, and clonal diversity was possibly underestimated.

Only in-frame clones appear in the TCRdb table, and some are missing; sequencing was by immunoSEQ multiplex PCR. The sample holds about 140,000 clones, about four fifths seen once. On this clone itself: Its target is unknown.

Germline CDR1 is MGHRA and CDR2 is YSYEKL. Trimming at V came to 2 bases and at J to 0 bases, leaving 7 bases not matched to a gene. There are 17 residues in the CDR3. The receptor was isolated from an adult in good health. This chain joins TRBV4-1 and TRBJ2-3; 8 bases fit TRBD2. This sample comprised peripheral blood, obtained on day 0 of AZD1222 vaccination. CDR3 protein: CASSQIYGGVSTDTQYF. CDR3 coding DNA: TGCGCCAGCAGCCAAATTTACGGGGGGGTTAGCACAGATACGCAGTATTTT.